This TCR beta chain stems from a study of T-cell reconstitution after alpha-beta-depleted transplantation in children (dated by TCRdb to 2015 to 2016). In terms of the full investigation: Using TCR repertoire profiling, the study quantitatively followed how T-cell immune reconstitution unfolded in children after TCRalphabeta/CD19-depleted allogeneic hematopoietic cell transplantation.

The library was made by PCR. Sequencing instrument: Illumina HiSeq 2500. To normalize quantification of the TCRbeta repertoire, the TCR libraries were built with molecular barcoding that relied on unique molecular identifiers. In TCRdb, the public reads were trimmed at Q25 with fastp and aligned with MiXCR, with productive beta chains retained. Rows matching on CDR3 protein sequence are summarized as one entry with the most common DNA and genes. The sample data list some 600,000 distinct CDR3 sequences, and 15% to 20% of these were observed just once. 0.85% to 1.3% of the sample is taken by the ten largest. This clonotype was picked up many times. Its antigen is still unknown. Base qualities are not recorded, but no much larger clone differs from it by a single base. Including cysteine and phenylalanine, the CDR3 has 14 amino acids. Here the CDR3 DNA is all that survives: 42 bases in frame from base 1. Sequences DFQATT (CDR1) and SNEGSKA (CDR2) are obtained from the germline V gene (reference sequence). Trimming removed 4 bases from V and 7 bases from J; the gene matches leave 7 bases unexplained.

The V and J genes are TRBV20-1 and TRBJ1-6; TRBD1 agrees with 7 junctional bases. The material was PBMCs from the stem cell graft donor, obtained from the stem cell graft. The TCR was taken from a human donor who donated a stem cell graft to a child with acute myeloid leukemia. CDR3 loop: CSAKTGLRNSPLHF. The DNA reads as follows: TGCAGTGCTAAGACAGGGCTCCGCAATTCACCCCTCCACTTT.